This T cell receptor (beta chain) was obtained from a study of graft-versus-host responses after intestinal transplantation. Germline V gene sequence: CDR1 SGHVS, CDR2 FQNEAQ. This CDR3 is 16 amino acids long. Deletions cut 1 base from V and 4 bases from J, with 14 bases between. The method was immunoSEQ multiplex PCR; TCRdb's version includes in-frame clones alone and lacks a portion of them. This table holds 15,000 to 20,000 clones, 75% to 95% found once. The J gene is TRBJ1-5, the V gene TRBV7-8, with D unresolved. This specimen was PBMCs, taken 350 to 400 days after transplant. The TCR comes from a human patient who received an intestinal transplant, so some T cells may come from the graft donor. The CDR3 DNA reads as TGTGCCAGCAGCTTAGAACGGGTGGGCCGTAATCAGCCCCAGCATTTT. As protein: CASSLERVGRNQPQHF. Variable domain in full (rest from reference TRBV7-8 and TRBJ1-5): GAGVSQSPRYKVAKRGQDVALRCDPISGHVSLFWYQQALGQGPEFLTYFQNEAQLDKSGLPSDRFFAERPEGSVSTLKIQRTQQEDSAVYLCASSLERVGRNQPQHFGDGTRLSIL.